The clone carrying this T cell receptor beta chain has a handful of counts. Its specificity is not known. The CDR3 extends over 15 amino acids. The ends lost 4 bases at V and 2 bases at J; junction bases unmatched: 6. Germline loops: CDR1 MNHNS, CDR2 SASEGT. This sample is drawn from a study of blood T cells in healthy people across ages. With a J-beta primer mix and a sample-barcoded 5' primer, a second PCR ran roughly 6 to 12 cycles. TCRdb analysed the 5' RACE reads with MiXCR anew, one entry per CDR3 protein. The table has some 1.6 million distinct CDR3 sequences, roughly a third seen once; the top ten hold roughly 10%. Each donor had around 10 milliliters of peripheral blood drawn. At least 6 micrograms of total RNA were extracted per sample. Notes on the study in general: A roughly linear fall in TCR beta diversity per million T cells was seen with increasing age.

The specimen was blood. J is TRBJ2-7 and V is TRBV6-1; 9 nucleotides agree with TRBD2. The source is a woman aged 30 to 39 in good health. The CDR3 spells CASSGRLAVTYEQYF. Here the CDR3 DNA reads TGTGCCAGCAGTGGGAGACTAGCGGTCACCTACGAGCAGTACTTC.